The T cell receptor (beta chain) described here comes from a study of T-cell reconstitution after alpha-beta-depleted transplantation in children. Findings of the study overall: Elevated TCRbeta diversity at day 60 was traced, in some patients, to surviving recipient T cells and thymic progenitors.

This sample's TCRbeta library carried unique molecular identifier barcodes. TCRdb processed the PCR reads anew with MiXCR; each CDR3 protein has one entry. The sample holds 800,000 to 1,000,000 distinct CDR3 sequences, roughly 29% seen once. Details on this clonotype: What it binds is unknown.

The CDR3 consists of 13 residues. With V trimmed by 6 bases and J by 8 bases, 6 bases remained unmatched. CDR1 and CDR2 (germline): SGHNT, YYREEE (reference sequence). This TCR was sampled from a boy under three years old who had a stem cell transplant for SCID, so the T cells may come from the graft donor. The source was PBMCs, mostly from graft donor cells, collected 360 days after TCRalphabeta/CD19-depleted stem cell transplant. This chain links TRBV5-4 with TRBJ2-1; the match to TRBD1 covers 9 bases. CDR3 sequence: CASTKGQGDEQFF. Here the CDR3 DNA reads TGTGCCAGCACTAAGGGACAGGGCGATGAGCAGTTCTTC.